The 26 T cell receptor beta chains below all came from one sample that was sequenced in a study of regulatory T cells in long-lasting Graves disease. Time point reported: persistent/refractory GD, antithyroid drugs over 5 years with positive TRAb. Extracted PBMC RNA gave rise to the TCR library. TCR beta libraries were built with iRepertoire HTBI primers and Arm-PCR of CDR3 regions. From the multiplex PCR reads, TCRdb called clonotypes with MiXCR, one entry per CDR3 protein. The sample shows more than 650,000 distinct CDR3 sequences, around 30% of them seen only once. Sequencing was performed on peripheral blood mononuclear cells (PBMCs), taken when the disease was refractory, from a patient treated with antithyroid drugs. The origin of the receptors is a female donor with Graves disease.

This clonotype came up many times. The chain combines TRBV6-1 with TRBJ2-7, with D possibly matching TRBD2 (6 bases). This CDR3 region has 13 residues. Per germline, CDR1 MNHNS and CDR2 SASEGT. Trimming removed 4 bases from V and 3 bases from J, with 10 bases in between. In DNA form, the CDR3 reads TGTGCCAGCAGTGCTGCGGGAAACTACGAGCAGTACTTC. Amino acids: CASSAAGNYEQYF.

As regards this clonotype: Sequence at one end of the junction differs from germline and may be a read error. The V call is TRBV20-1, the J call TRBJ1-1, with D tentatively TRBD1 (6 bases). There are 13 residues in the CDR3. The germline V gene encodes CDR1 DFQATT and CDR2 SNEGSKA (reference sequence). The CDR3 sequence: CSAREGGPTVAFF. The CDR3 bases are TGCAGTGCTAGAGAAGGGGGGCCCACTGTAGCTTTCTTT.

The V and J genes are TRBV11-2 and TRBJ1-1; D not resolved. Trimming took off 10 bases at V and 5 bases at J, with 23 bases between the two ends. CDR3 length: 15 residues. CDR1 is SGHAT, CDR2 FQNNGV, per germline. The CDR3 here is CAIRGEAGPRTEAFF. CDR3 sequence (DNA): TGTGCCATACGAGGAGAGGCTGGCCCCCGGACTGAAGCTTTCTTT. Using reference TRBV11-2 and TRBJ1-1 for the parts outside the CDR3, the full variable domain is EAGVAQSPRYKIIEKRQSVAFWCNPISGHATLYWYQQILGQGPKLLIQFQNNGVVDDSQLPKDRFSAERLKGVDSTLKIQPAKLEDSAVYLCAIRGEAGPRTEAFFGQGTRLTVV.

The table lists this clonotype with a few counts. The chain employs TRBV28 and TRBJ1-2, with D tentatively TRBD1 (6 bases). The CDR3 consists of 14 residues. Trimming cost V 6 bases and J 8 bases, with 19 bases left between them. The germline V gene encodes CDR1 MDHEN and CDR2 SYDVKM. The CDR3 loop is CASSLPPGVGGYTF. The CDR3 DNA sequence: TGTGCCAGCAGCCTGCCGCCAGGGGTTGGCGGCTACACCTTC.

This clonotype was seen only a few times. This chain joins TRBV3-1 and TRBJ1-1, with 11 bases fitting TRBD1. Germline V gene data show CDR1 as LGHDT and CDR2 as YNNKEL (reference sequence). The V segment lost 3 bases and the J segment 1 base; nucleotides outside the gene matches: 4. CDR3 length: 16 residues. CDR3 protein: CASSQDRGPGNTEAFF. Written as DNA, the CDR3 is TGTGCCAGCAGCCAGGACAGGGGGCCGGGGAACACTGAAGCTTTCTTT.

This clonotype turned up a few times. This chain joins TRBV7-6 and TRBJ2-7; D is perhaps TRBD1 (5 bases). The CDR3 has 15 amino acids. Per the germline V gene, CDR1 is SGHVS and CDR2 is FNYEAQ. Trimming left V 1 base short and J 0 bases short, with 10 bases between. CDR3 in amino acids: CASSLVGQASYEQYF. The CDR3 nucleotides are TGTGCCAGCAGCTTAGTGGGGCAGGCCTCCTACGAGCAGTACTTC. Variable domain in full (rest from reference TRBV7-6 and TRBJ2-7): GAGVSQSPRYKVTKRGQDVALRCDPISGHVSLYWYRQALGQGPEFLTYFNYEAQQDKSGLPNDRFSAERPEGSISTLTIQRTEQRDSAMYRCASSLVGQASYEQYFGPGTRLTVT.

The V and J genes are TRBV4-1 and TRBJ2-7; D call uncertain. The CDR3 is 14 amino acids. V lost 1 base, J lost 3 bases, and 10 bases lay in between. Germline V gene lookup returns CDR1 MGHRA and CDR2 YSYEKL. The CDR3 loop is CASSQVGGYYEQYF. In DNA, the CDR3 is TGCGCCAGCAGCCAAGTTGGCGGCTACTACGAGCAGTACTTC.

In this sample, this clonotype turned up a few times. The chain has TRBV12-3 or TRBV12-4 and TRBJ2-2, with D unresolved. The V end lost 3 bases, the J end lost 4 bases, and 6 bases lay between the germline ends. This CDR3 contains 13 residues. The CDR3 DNA is TGTGCCAGCAGTTTCCAGATCACCGGGGAGCTGTTTTTT. Protein sequence: CASSFQITGELFF.

The V and J genes are TRBV6-1 and TRBJ1-6, with 8 bases lining up with TRBD1. V gave up 5 bases and J gave up 0 bases; unmatched junction bases: 3. This CDR3 contains 16 residues. Germline V lookup: CDR1 MNHNS, CDR2 SASEGT. CDR3 bases: TGTGCCAGCAGTCGACAGGGGCGCTCCTATAATTCACCCCTCCACTTT. Protein: CASSRQGRSYNSPLHF.

This clonotype was seen a handful of times. The V call is TRBV6-1, the J call TRBJ1-5; D is undetermined. Trimming pared 10 bases from V and 2 bases from J, leaving 24 bases between. CDR1 is MNHNS and CDR2 is SASEGT in the germline V gene. This CDR3 has 17 amino acids. Here the CDR3 reads CATLMRLSREGNQPQHF. CDR3 DNA sequence: TGTGCCACCCTTATGCGGTTGTCCCGGGAGGGCAATCAGCCCCAGCATTTT.

V and J are TRBV18 and TRBJ1-4, with TRBD1 matching over 7 bases. This CDR3 is 14 amino acids long. The V and J ends lost 2 bases and 8 bases, in that order; junction bases with no gene match: 5. In germline, CDR1 is KGHSH, CDR2 LQKENI. CDR3 DNA sequence: TGTGCCAGCTCACCAGACGCAGGGGGAGAAAAACTGTTTTTT. As protein: CASSPDAGGEKLFF.

The chain joins TRBV27 to TRBJ2-1; D may be TRBD1 or TRBD2 (5 bases each). This CDR3 has 15 amino acids. Germline assignment: CDR1 MNHEY and CDR2 SMNVEV (reference sequence). Trimming stripped 2 bases from V and 1 base from J, with 9 bases between. The CDR3 region has the DNA TGTGCCAGCAGTTTACCGGGACGGTCCTACAATGAGCAGTTCTTC. Protein product: CASSLPGRSYNEQFF.

The CDR3 spells CASSRLAPSSYEQYF. DNA of the CDR3: TGTGCCAGCAGTCGACTAGCGCCTAGCTCCTACGAGCAGTACTTC. The rearrangement uses TRBV6-1 and TRBJ2-7, with 8 bases fitting TRBD2. This CDR3 is 15 amino acids long. CDR1 is MNHNS and CDR2 is SASEGT in the germline V gene. Trimming took 5 bases from V and 0 from J; bases not matched to a gene: 6.

This chain links TRBV6-9 with TRBJ1-2; D gene ambiguous. Germline CDR1 MNHGY, CDR2 SVAAGI. The CDR3 length is 12 residues. The V and J ends lost 3 bases and 7 bases respectively, with 9 bases between them. DNA of the CDR3: TGTGCCAGCAGTTACAAGGGCTCTGGCTACACCTTC. Its translation: CASSYKGSGYTF.

The rearrangement joins TRBV9 to TRBJ2-1, with unresolved D. The V gene lost 0 bases and the J gene lost 8 bases, with 15 bases spanning the gap. The CDR3 sequence is 15 residues long. CDR1 and CDR2 from the germline V gene are SGDLS and YYNGEE. DNA for the CDR3: TGTGCCAGCAGCGTAGAAAGGAATTCCGAGGATGAGCAGTTCTTC. Amino acid sequence: CASSVERNSEDEQFF.

The chain couples TRBV20-1 to TRBJ1-5; D is unclear. CDR3 size: 11 residues. Trimming took 0 bases from V and 11 from J, leaving 8 bases between them. CDR1 and CDR2 from the germline V gene are DFQATT and SNEGSKA (reference sequence). CDR3 bases: TGCAGTGCTAGAGACCCTCCCACCCAGCATTTT. Translated: CSARDPPTQHF.

The gene calls are TRBV30 and TRBJ1-1; the D is unclear. Germline CDR1 is GTSNPN and CDR2 is SVGIG (reference sequence). V was pared by 4 bases and J by 1 base, with 13 bases between. The CDR3 spans 14 residues. In DNA, the CDR3 is TGTGCCTGGACCCGAGGACGGCGGAACACTGAAGCTTTCTTT. Its protein is CAWTRGRRNTEAFF.

The sample holds one count of this clonotype. This sequence joins TRBV27 and TRBJ1-6; tentatively, D is TRBD1 (5 bases). V lost 6 bases, J lost 4 bases, and 19 bases lay in between. Germline CDR1 and CDR2: MNHEY and SMNVEV (reference sequence). The CDR3 spans 17 residues. CDR3 sequence: CASRPLGGKYYNSPLHF. CDR3 nucleotide sequence: TGTGCCAGCAGGCCCCTGGGGGGGAAATATTATAATTCACCCCTCCACTTT.

The chain carries TRBV11-2 and TRBJ2-5, with TRBD2 as a possible D gene (6 bases). Trimming shortened V by 4 bases and J by 7 bases, and 19 bases separated the two germline ends. The CDR3 runs to 15 residues. Germline V gene data show CDR1 as SGHAT and CDR2 as FQNNGV. CDR3: CASSSILATGGTQYF. The CDR3 DNA reads TGTGCCAGCAGCTCCATACTAGCTACAGGTGGGACCCAGTACTTC. Supplemented by reference TRBV11-2 and TRBJ2-5, the full variable domain reads EAGVAQSPRYKIIEKRQSVAFWCNPISGHATLYWYQQILGQGPKLLIQFQNNGVVDDSQLPKDRFSAERLKGVDSTLKIQPAKLEDSAVYLCASSSILATGGTQYFGPGTRLLVL.

The J gene is TRBJ2-7, the V gene TRBV19; 8 bases are a match to TRBD2. With V trimmed by 4 bases and J by 6 bases, 8 bases remained unmatched. The CDR3 is 14 amino acids. CDR1 is LNHDA and CDR2 is SQIVND in the germline V gene (reference sequence). CDR3 loop: CASSTRAGEVEQYF. CDR3 sequence (DNA): TGTGCCAGTAGTACAAGAGCGGGAGAGGTCGAGCAGTACTTC. Supplemented by reference TRBV19 and TRBJ2-7, the full variable domain reads DGGITQSPKYLFRKEGQNVTLSCEQNLNHDAMYWYRQDPGQGLRLIYYSQIVNDFQKGDIAEGYSVSREKKESFPLTVTSAQKNPTAFYLCASSTRAGEVEQYFGPGTRLTVT.

A few counts support this clonotype. CDR3 loop: CASKTPTRGINTEAFF. The CDR3 bases are TGTGCCAGCAAAACGCCAACGAGAGGGATCAACACTGAAGCTTTCTTT. V is TRBV27 and J is TRBJ1-1; no firm D call. Germline V gene sequence: CDR1 MNHEY, CDR2 SMNVEV (reference sequence). V lost 7 bases and J lost 2, with 20 bases in between. This CDR3 is built from 16 residues.

This clonotype was counted only a few times. V gene TRBV30 combines with J gene TRBJ1-5; D remains unclear. The CDR3 has 13 amino acids. Germline CDR1 is GTSNPN and CDR2 is SVGIG (reference sequence). V was clipped by 1 base and J by 2 bases, with 6 bases between them. CDR3 nucleotide sequence: TGTGCCTGGAGTGCCACGGGCAATCAGCCCCAGCATTTT. It encodes CAWSATGNQPQHF.

The sample holds a few counts of this clonotype. This chain joins TRBV3-1 and TRBJ2-4; the match to TRBD1 covers 8 bases. The germline V gene has CDR1 LGHDT and CDR2 YNNKEL (reference sequence). The CDR3 consists of 14 residues. V lost 7 bases, J lost 6 bases, and 8 bases stayed unmatched. DNA of the CDR3: TGTGCCAGCAACACACAGGGGGGAGGAAACATTCAGTACTTC. Its translation is CASNTQGGGNIQYF.

This clonotype was counted only a few times. V gene TRBV25-1 combines with J gene TRBJ1-1; no definite D call. Trimming cost V 1 base and J 1 base, with 10 bases left between them. CDR3 length: 15 residues. CDR1 is MGHDK and CDR2 is SYGVNS in the germline V gene. The CDR3: CASSELEAKNTEAFF. In nucleotides, the CDR3 is TGTGCCAGCAGTGAATTAGAAGCCAAGAACACTGAAGCTTTCTTT.

This clonotype was seen just once. The chain links TRBV10-3 to TRBJ2-7; D remains ambiguous. This CDR3 contains 12 residues. V dropped 2 bases and J dropped 4 bases, with 6 bases sitting between them. Looked up from germline, CDR1 is ENHRY and CDR2 is SYGVKD. The chain's CDR3 is CAISEVIYEQYF. The CDR3 DNA follows: TGTGCCATCAGTGAGGTAATATACGAGCAGTACTTC.

There are a few counts of this clonotype. V gene TRBV6-1 combines with J gene TRBJ1-5, with TRBD1 identical over 7 bases. Trimming removed 6 bases from V and 9 bases from J; junction bases left unmatched: 14. Germline V gene sequence: CDR1 MNHNS, CDR2 SASEGT. This CDR3 spans 15 amino acids. The CDR3 bases are TGTGCCAGCAGCGGGACGACAGGGCCCGGACGGCCCCAGCATTTT. This gives the protein CASSGTTGPGRPQHF.